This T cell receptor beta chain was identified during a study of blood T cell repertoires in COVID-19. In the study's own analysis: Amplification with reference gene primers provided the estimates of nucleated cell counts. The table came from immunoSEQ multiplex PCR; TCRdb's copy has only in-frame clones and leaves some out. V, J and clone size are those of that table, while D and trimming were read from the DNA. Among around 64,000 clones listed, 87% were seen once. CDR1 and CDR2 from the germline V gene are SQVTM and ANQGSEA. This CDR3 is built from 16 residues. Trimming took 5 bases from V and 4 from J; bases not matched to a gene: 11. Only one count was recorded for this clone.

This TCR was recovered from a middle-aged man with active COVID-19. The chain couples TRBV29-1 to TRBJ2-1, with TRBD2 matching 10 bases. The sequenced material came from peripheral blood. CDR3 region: CSVSWTSGQIYNEQFF. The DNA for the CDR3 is TGCAGCGTTTCCTGGACTAGCGGTCAGATTTACAATGAGCAGTTCTTC.